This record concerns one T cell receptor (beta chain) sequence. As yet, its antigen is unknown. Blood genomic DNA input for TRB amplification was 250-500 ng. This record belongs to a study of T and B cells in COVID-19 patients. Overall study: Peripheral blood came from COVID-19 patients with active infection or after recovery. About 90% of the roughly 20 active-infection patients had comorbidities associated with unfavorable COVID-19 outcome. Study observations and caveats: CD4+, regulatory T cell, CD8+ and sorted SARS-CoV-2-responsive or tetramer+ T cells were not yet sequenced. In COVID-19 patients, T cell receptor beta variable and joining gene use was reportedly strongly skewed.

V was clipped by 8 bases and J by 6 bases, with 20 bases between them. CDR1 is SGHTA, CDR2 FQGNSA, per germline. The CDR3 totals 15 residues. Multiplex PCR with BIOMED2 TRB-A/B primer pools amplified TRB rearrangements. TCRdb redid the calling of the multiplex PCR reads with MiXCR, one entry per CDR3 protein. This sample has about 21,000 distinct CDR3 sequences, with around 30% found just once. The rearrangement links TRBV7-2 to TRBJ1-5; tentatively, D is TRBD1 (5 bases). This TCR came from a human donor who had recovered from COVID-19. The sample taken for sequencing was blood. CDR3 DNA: TGTGCCAGCTGGTTCCCCGGCAGGGAGGGTCAGCCCCAGCATTTT. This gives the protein CASWFPGREGQPQHF.